This T cell receptor (beta chain) was sequenced in a study of blood T cell repertoires in COVID-19. Across the study: Material from acute and convalescent COVID-19 was sourced from the United States, Italy and Spain.

This clone was recorded only once. The V and J ends lost 1 base and 4 bases respectively, with 11 bases between them. CDR1 and CDR2 (germline): SGHAT, FQNNGV. The length of the CDR3 is 14 residues. Per the original methods: Amplification of reference gene primers provided the estimated nucleated cell counts. Sequencing used immunoSEQ multiplex PCR; TCRdb keeps in-frame clones, though not all of them. V and J calls and clone size are given by that table; D and trimming were obtained from the DNA. The sample lists 310,000 or so clones; roughly 83% were seen once. This clonotype was sampled from a woman in her forties or fifties with acute or convalescent COVID-19. Input material: peripheral blood. This rearrangement joins TRBV11-2 to TRBJ2-7, with D perhaps matching TRBD1 (5 bases). In nucleotides, the CDR3 is TGTGCCAGCAGCTTAGCTCAGGGTGGATACGAGCAGTACTTC. As protein: CASSLAQGGYEQYF.